The TCR beta chain described here comes from a study of shared clonotypes between healthy human individuals. Study-wide context: Samples came from two female and three male donors aged 18 to 49.

As to this clone: What it recognizes is unknown.

The CDR3 consists of 14 residues. Germline assignment: CDR1 SEHNR and CDR2 FQNEAQ (reference sequence). The J segment lost 4 bases and the V segment lost 5 bases, leaving 5 bases of the junction unmatched. General observations from the study: Sharing of clonotypes among donors was expected to vary with sequencing depth. Larger estimated richness was generally seen in naive subsets than in memory subsets.

Only in-frame clones appear in the TCRdb table, and some are missing; sequencing was by immunoSEQ multiplex PCR. The data hold 2 million to 3 million clones, with approximately 94% observed a single time. All donors were Caucasian adults living in Nashville, Tennessee. The sample was naive CD4+ T cells sorted from blood. Stated subset: CD45RA+ positively selected. The receptor comes from a man in his late teens or twenties in good health. This chain uses TRBV7-9 with TRBJ2-3; 8 bases agree with TRBD2. DNA of the CDR3: TGTGCCAGCAGCAGGGCGGGAGGATCAGATACGCAGTATTTT. Translation: CASSRAGGSDTQYF.